This TCR beta chain came from a study of metastatic and nonmetastatic thyroid tumors. Study as a whole: From malignant and benign thyroid patients, repertoires in blood and in tumor or nodule tissue were compared.

By share, this clone counts as medium-sized. Its antigen is currently unknown. Treatment of any kind had been given to no patient before thyroid surgery. The CDR3 is 13 amino acids. V lost 8 bases and J 2 bases, leaving 13 bases between the germline ends. Germline V gene lookup returns CDR1 MNHNS and CDR2 SASEGT. Overall study results and limits: Within blood and tumor, benign nodules reportedly had significantly lower TCR beta diversity than malignant thyroid tumors did.

Original processing notes: What underpinned the distant-metastasis classifier for papillary thyroid cancer was the set of CDR3 differences across clinicopathological groups. MiXCR reprocessed the PCR reads for TCRdb. The V and J calls and clone size come from TCRdb's table, not from the authors' own analysis. The data contain around 18,000 clones, under 35% of them seen just once; the ten biggest clones take up over 10%. The clonotype was recovered from a female donor with papillary thyroid cancer or a benign thyroid nodule (not recorded which). Some clones in this sample may be carry-over from other donors' samples. What was sequenced was tumor tissue. V is TRBV6-1 and J is TRBJ2-7; D uncertain. The CDR3 DNA reads as TGTGCCAGCTCGATTTCTTCCCCCTACGAGCAGTACTTC. It encodes CASSISSPYEQYF.